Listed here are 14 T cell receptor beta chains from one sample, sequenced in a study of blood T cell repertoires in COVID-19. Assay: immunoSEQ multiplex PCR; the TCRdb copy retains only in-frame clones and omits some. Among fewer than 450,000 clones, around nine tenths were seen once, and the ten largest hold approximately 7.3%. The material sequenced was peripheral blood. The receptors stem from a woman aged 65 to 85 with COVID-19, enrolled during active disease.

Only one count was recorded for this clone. The CDR3: CATQDRGRAEQYF. CDR3 DNA: TGTGCCACCCAGGACAGGGGACGGGCCGAGCAGTACTTC. The rearrangement uses TRBV27 and TRBJ2-7, with 9 positions matching TRBD1. With 10 bases clipped from V and 6 bases from J, the junction kept 10 bases outside the gene matches. The CDR3 length is 13 residues. Germline assignment: CDR1 MNHEY and CDR2 SMNVEV (reference sequence).

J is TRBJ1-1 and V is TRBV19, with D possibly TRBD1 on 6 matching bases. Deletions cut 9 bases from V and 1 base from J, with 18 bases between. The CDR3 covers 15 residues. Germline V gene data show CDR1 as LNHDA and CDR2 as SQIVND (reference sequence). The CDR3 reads CASFPLGRGNTEAFF. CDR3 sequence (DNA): TGTGCCAGCTTTCCCTTGGGCAGGGGGAACACTGAAGCTTTCTTT. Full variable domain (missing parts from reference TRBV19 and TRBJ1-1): DGGITQSPKYLFRKEGQNVTLSCEQNLNHDAMYWYRQDPGQGLRLIYYSQIVNDFQKGDIAEGYSVSREKKESFPLTVTSAQKNPTAFYLCASFPLGRGNTEAFFGQGTRLTVV.

The CDR3 DNA sequence: TGCGCCAGCAGCCTGACGCGGGATCCAACTAATGAAAAACTGTTTTTT. Translation gives CASSLTRDPTNEKLFF. The chain joins TRBV4-1 to TRBJ1-4; no clear D gene. The CDR3 extends over 16 amino acids. The V and J ends lost 4 bases and 0 bases respectively, with 12 bases between them. Per germline, CDR1 MGHRA and CDR2 YSYEKL.

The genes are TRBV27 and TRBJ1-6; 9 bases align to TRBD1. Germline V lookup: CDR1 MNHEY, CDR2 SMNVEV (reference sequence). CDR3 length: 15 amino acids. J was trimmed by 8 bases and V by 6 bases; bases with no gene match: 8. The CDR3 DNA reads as TGTGCCAGCAGGTTAGGGACAGGGTTTTATTCACCCCTCCACTTT. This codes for CASRLGTGFYSPLHF.

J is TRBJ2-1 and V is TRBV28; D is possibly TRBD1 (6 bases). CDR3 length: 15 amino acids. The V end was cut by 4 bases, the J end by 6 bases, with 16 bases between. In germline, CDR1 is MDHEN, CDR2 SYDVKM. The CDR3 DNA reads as TGTGCCAGCAGTTGGGGGCAGGGTGGATCCAATGAGCAGTTCTTC. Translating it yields CASSWGQGGSNEQFF.

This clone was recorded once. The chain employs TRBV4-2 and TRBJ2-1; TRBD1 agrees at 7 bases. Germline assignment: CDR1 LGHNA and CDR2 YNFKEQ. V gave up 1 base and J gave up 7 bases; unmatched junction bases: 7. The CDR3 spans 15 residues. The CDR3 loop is CASSQGGGLRNEQFF. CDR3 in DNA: TGTGCCAGCAGCCAAGGAGGGGGCTTGAGGAATGAGCAGTTCTTC.

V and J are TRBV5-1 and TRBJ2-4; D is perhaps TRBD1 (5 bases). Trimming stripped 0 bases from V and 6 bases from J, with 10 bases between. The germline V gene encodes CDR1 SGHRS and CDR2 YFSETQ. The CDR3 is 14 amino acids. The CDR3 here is CASSLGSGINIQYF. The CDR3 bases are TGCGCCAGCAGCTTGGGGTCAGGGATAAACATTCAGTACTTC.

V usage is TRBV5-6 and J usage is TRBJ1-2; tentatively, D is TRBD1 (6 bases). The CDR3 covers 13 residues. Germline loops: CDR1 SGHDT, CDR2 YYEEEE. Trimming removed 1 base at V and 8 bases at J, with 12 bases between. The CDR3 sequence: CASSLSGVVGYTF. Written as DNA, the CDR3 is TGTGCCAGCAGCTTGTCAGGGGTGGTGGGCTACACCTTC.

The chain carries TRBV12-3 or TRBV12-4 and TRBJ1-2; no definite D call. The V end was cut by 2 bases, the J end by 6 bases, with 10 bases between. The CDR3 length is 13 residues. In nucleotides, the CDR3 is TGTGCCAGCAGTTTATTAGGGAGGGATGGCTACACCTTC. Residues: CASSLLGRDGYTF.

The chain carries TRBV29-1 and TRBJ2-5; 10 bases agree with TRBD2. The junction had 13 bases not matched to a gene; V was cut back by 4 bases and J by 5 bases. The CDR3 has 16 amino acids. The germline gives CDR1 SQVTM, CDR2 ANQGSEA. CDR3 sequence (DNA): TGCAGCGTTGTCATGGTAGCGGGGGGCCCAGGTGAGACCCAGTACTTC. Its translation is CSVVMVAGGPGETQYF. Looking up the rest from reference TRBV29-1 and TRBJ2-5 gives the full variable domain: SAVISQKPSRDICQRGTSLTIQCQVDSQVTMMFWYRQQPGQSLTLIATANQGSEATYESGFVIDKFPISRPNLTFSTLTVSNMSPEDSSIYLCSVVMVAGGPGETQYFGPGTRLLVL.

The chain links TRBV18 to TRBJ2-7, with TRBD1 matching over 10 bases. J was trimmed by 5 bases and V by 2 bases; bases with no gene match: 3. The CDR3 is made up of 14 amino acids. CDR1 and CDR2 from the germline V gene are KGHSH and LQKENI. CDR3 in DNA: TGTGCCAGCTCACCAACTGGACAGGGGGACGAGCAGTACTTC. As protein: CASSPTGQGDEQYF.

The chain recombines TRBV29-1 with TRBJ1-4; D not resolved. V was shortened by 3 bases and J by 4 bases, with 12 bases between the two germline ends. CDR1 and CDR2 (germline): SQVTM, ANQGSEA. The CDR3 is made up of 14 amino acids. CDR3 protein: CSVDSGLNNEKLFF. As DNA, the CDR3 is TGCAGCGTTGATAGCGGACTTAATAATGAAAAACTGTTTTTT.

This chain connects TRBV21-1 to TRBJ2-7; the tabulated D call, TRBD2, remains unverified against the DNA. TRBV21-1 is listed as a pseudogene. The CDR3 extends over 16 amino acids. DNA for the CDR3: TGTGCCAGCAGCAAAGGTTTACGGGTGCCGGGAGAGGAGCAGTACTTC. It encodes CASSKGLRVPGEEQYF.

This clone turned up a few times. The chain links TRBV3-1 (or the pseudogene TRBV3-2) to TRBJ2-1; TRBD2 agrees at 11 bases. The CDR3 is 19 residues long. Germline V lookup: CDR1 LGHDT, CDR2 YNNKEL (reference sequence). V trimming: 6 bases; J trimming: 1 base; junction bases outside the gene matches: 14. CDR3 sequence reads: CASRGDPASGGKSYNEQFF. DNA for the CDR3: TGTGCCAGCAGGGGTGATCCCGCTAGCGGGGGGAAGTCCTACAATGAGCAGTTCTTC.